Listed below are T cell receptor beta chains from one sample, sequenced in a study of T-cell memory formation after mild COVID-19. TCRdb re-called the 5' RACE reads with MiXCR, one entry per CDR3 protein. The table includes 90,000 to 120,000 distinct CDR3 sequences, approximately 12% detected once. What was sequenced was PBMCs or a T cell subset sorted from them (not recorded which). Receptors were obtained from a man aged 18 to 30 who had mild COVID-19 (a few samples of this study predate the infection). Cell type and time point are not known. CDR3s include the opening cysteine and the closing phenylalanine or tryptophan. The D gene is left open where the match is weak. Where a row states a size, it is once, few, many or the class of an expanded clone; other rows omit it.

abundance	d_gene	v_gene	j_gene	CDR3nt	CDR3aa
-	-	TRBV29-1	TRBJ2-7	TGCAGCGTTGGAGGGAGGCAACAGAGGAGGGAGGCCGTGGGCGAGCAGTACTTC	CSVGGRQQRREAVGEQYF
many	-	TRBV7-9	TRBJ2-5	TGTGCCAGCAGCTCGGGACCTATTGTGCCCCAGTACTTC	CASSSGPIVPQYF
-	-	TRBV7-2	TRBJ2-7	TGTGCCAGCAGCCTCTTATTGTCCTACGAGCAGTACTTC	CASSLLLSYEQYF
few	-	TRBV14	TRBJ2-5	TGTGCCAGCAGCCAAGGGTGGGGGCAAGAGACCCAGTACTTC	CASSQGWGQETQYF
few	-	TRBV14	TRBJ2-1	TGTGCCAGCAGCCAAGGGGGCGTCAATGAGCAGTTCTTC	CASSQGGVNEQFF
many	-	TRBV6-2/TRBV6-3	TRBJ2-2	TGTGCCAGCAGTTACCCCGGGGAGCTGTTTTTT	CASSYPGELFF
many	-	TRBV24-1	TRBJ2-1	TGTGCCACCACAAGACCGGGGGACAATGAGCAGTTCTTC	CATTRPGDNEQFF
few	TRBD1	TRBV2	TRBJ1-2	TGTGCCAGCAGTTCCGGCCTCGGGACAGGGGGGTATGGCTACACCTTC	CASSSGLGTGGYGYTF
-	-	TRBV4-3	TRBJ1-2	TGCGCCAGCAGCCAAGGCACAGGGACATATGGCTACACCTTC	CASSQGTGTYGYTF
few	TRBD1	TRBV5-6	TRBJ1-1	TGTGCCAGCAGCCCTCCGGGACAGGGATACGACACTGAAGCTTTCTTT	CASSPPGQGYDTEAFF
-	TRBD2	TRBV7-3	TRBJ2-1	TGTGCCAGCAGCCGCACGGGACTAGCGGGGGGGCAGGCCTACAATGAGCAGTTCTTC	CASSRTGLAGGQAYNEQFF
few	-	TRBV6-5	TRBJ2-1	TGTGCCAGCAGTCCCCTCCGGGGGTTTAGCGGTGAGCAGTTCTTC	CASSPLRGFSGEQFF
-	-	TRBV7-2	TRBJ2-4	TGTGCCAGCAGCCCCGGGACGGCTGTACTAAACATTCAGTACTTC	CASSPGTAVLNIQYF
-	TRBD1	TRBV27	TRBJ1-5	TGTGCCAGCAGTTTAACAGGGGGAATAGGGAGCAATCAGCCCCAGCATTTT	CASSLTGGIGSNQPQHF
many	-	TRBV7-2	TRBJ2-3	TGTGCCAGCAGCTTAGGCGCTGTGCGAATCACAGATACGCAGTATTTT	CASSLGAVRITDTQYF
-	-	TRBV29-1	TRBJ1-2	TGCAGCGTTGAAGATAAGTCCGGGTGGACGGATGGCTACACCTTC	CSVEDKSGWTDGYTF
-	TRBD1	TRBV4-2	TRBJ2-2	TGTGCCAGCAGCCCGGGACAGGGAGGTTCCGGGGAGCTGTTTTTT	CASSPGQGGSGELFF
many	-	TRBV7-2	TRBJ1-1	TGTGCCAGCAGTCCACTCCCTCTGGGCGAAGCTTTCTTT	CASSPLPLGEAFF
few	-	TRBV6-2/TRBV6-3	TRBJ2-2	TGTGCCAGCAGCTACGGACCAGACACCGGGGAGCTGTTTTTT	CASSYGPDTGELFF
-	-	TRBV19	TRBJ1-1	TGTGCCAGGTTAAACACTGAAGCTTTCTTT	CARLNTEAFF
-	TRBD1	TRBV6-5	TRBJ1-5	TGTGCCAGCAGTTACTCGAGCGACAGGGGAACACCCCAGCATTTT	CASSYSSDRGTPQHF
-	TRBD2	TRBV4-1	TRBJ2-7	TGCGCCAGCAGCCAAGAACTAGCGGGGAACTACGAGCAGTACTTC	CASSQELAGNYEQYF
few	-	TRBV4-2	TRBJ2-5	TGTGCCAGCAGCCAAGACTGGAGGGGCGAGACCCAGTACTTC	CASSQDWRGETQYF
-	TRBD2	TRBV19	TRBJ2-1	TGTGCCACCTCTAGCGGGGGTTCCTACAATGAGCAGTTCTTC	CATSSGGSYNEQFF
-	-	TRBV20-1	TRBJ2-7	TGCAGTGCTCTGAGGGACACACGAGACTACGAGCAGTACTTC	CSALRDTRDYEQYF
-	-	TRBV25-1	TRBJ1-6	TGTGCCAGCAGTGCCCTCGGTGGGGCTCGGGACACTGGGAATTCACCCCTCCACTTT	CASSALGGARDTGNSPLHF
few	-	TRBV4-3	TRBJ2-5	TGCGCCAGCAGCCAAGGCCCCACGGGACGACTCCAAGAGACCCAGTACTTC	CASSQGPTGRLQETQYF
-	-	TRBV24-1	TRBJ2-5	TGTGCCACCCCTAGAGTCGGCCACTTC	CATPRVGHF
many	TRBD2	TRBV7-9	TRBJ2-1	TGTGCCAGCACCTTTGGGACTAGCGGAAATGAGCAGTTCTTC	CASTFGTSGNEQFF
-	-	TRBV29-1	TRBJ2-5	TGCAGCGCCTTCGACACACACCAAGAGACCCAGTACTTC	CSAFDTHQETQYF
few	-	TRBV10-3	TRBJ1-1	TGTGCCATCAGGACAGGTCCCGAAGCTTTCTTT	CAIRTGPEAFF
few	TRBD1	TRBV7-3	TRBJ1-2	TGTGCCAGCAGCCCCTCGGGGGACAGAGCGAACTATGGCTACACCTTC	CASSPSGDRANYGYTF
-	-	TRBV12-3/TRBV12-4	TRBJ2-7	TGTGCCAGCAGCCTCTCGGCGTACGAGCAGTACTTC	CASSLSAYEQYF
-	TRBD1	TRBV7-2	TRBJ2-7	TGTGCCAGCAACCGGGGACAGACCTACGAGCAGTACTTC	CASNRGQTYEQYF
-	-	TRBV7-9	TRBJ1-1	TGTGCCAGCAGCTTAGATCCAGGGATAGAAGCTTTCTTT	CASSLDPGIEAFF
few	-	TRBV4-1	TRBJ2-7	TGCGCCAGCAGCCAAGGGGTAGTCGGCTACGAGCAGTACTTC	CASSQGVVGYEQYF
few	-	TRBV28	TRBJ1-4	TGTGCCACCAAGAATAGGCTTTCCGCCAACCAAAATGAAAAACTGTTTTTT	CATKNRLSANQNEKLFF
few	TRBD1	TRBV11-2	TRBJ1-1	TGTGCCAGCAGGGTGACAGGGAGGCGCTTCACTGAAGCTTTCTTT	CASRVTGRRFTEAFF
-	-	TRBV4-3	TRBJ1-1	TGCGCCAGCAGCCAAGAGGCAGGGGTTAACACTGAAGCTTTCTTT	CASSQEAGVNTEAFF
-	-	TRBV4-3	TRBJ2-1	TGCGCCAGCAGCCACCGCACGGGACTCAGCTCCTACAATGAGCAGTTCTTC	CASSHRTGLSSYNEQFF
few	-	TRBV14	TRBJ1-1	TGTGCCAGCAGCCAAGATCCAGGGTGGATGAGGAACACTGAAGCTTTCTTT	CASSQDPGWMRNTEAFF
many	-	TRBV20-1	TRBJ2-7	TGCAGTGCTAAGTACATCTACGAGCAGTACTTC	CSAKYIYEQYF
many	-	TRBV24-1	TRBJ2-3	TGTGCCACCAGTGATCCCCCCAGGACAGATACGCAGTATTTT	CATSDPPRTDTQYF
-	-	TRBV5-1	TRBJ1-1	TGCGCCAGCAGCTTGGTACACAGCCGCGCGGGGGGGATTGCAGTGAACACTGAAGCTTTCTTT	CASSLVHSRAGGIAVNTEAFF
-	-	TRBV7-2	TRBJ2-3	TGTGCCAGCAGCTTGAAGGTCGCGGGACTTAGCACAGATACGCAGTATTTT	CASSLKVAGLSTDTQYF
medium-sized	TRBD2	TRBV7-8	TRBJ2-1	TGTGCCAGCAGCTTCGGGACTAGCGTCTTGATCTCCCAGTTCTTC	CASSFGTSVLISQFF
few	-	TRBV6-4	TRBJ2-3	TGTGCCAGCAGTGAACAGGGAGGGACAGATACGCAGTATTTT	CASSEQGGTDTQYF
many	-	TRBV9	TRBJ2-1	TGTGCCAGCAGCGAGGAGCCCGGTATTGCGCCTGAGCAGTTCTTC	CASSEEPGIAPEQFF
few	TRBD1	TRBV7-9	TRBJ1-5	TGTGCCAGCAGCACGGGACAGAACTATAGCAATCAGCCCCAGCATTTT	CASSTGQNYSNQPQHF